Shown below are 15 T cell receptor beta chains from a single sample sequenced in a study of CD8 T cell repertoires and HIV-1 epitope variants. Sequenced by immunoSEQ multiplex PCR; TCRdb stores in-frame clones only, minus some. The data contain over 90,000 clones, 74% of them singletons. Sequencing was carried out using uncultured baseline CD8+ T cells from peripheral blood mononuclear cells (PBMCs). These receptors were obtained from a male donor with HIV.

This rearrangement joins TRBV7-2 to TRBJ2-5; the match to TRBD2 covers 8 bases. The closer fit of TRBJ2-7 to the DNA end suggests the J call may be wrong. The CDR3 loop spans 14 amino acids. The germline CDR1 and CDR2 sequences are SGHTA and FQGNSA. The CDR3: CASSLIAGTYEQYF. The DNA for the CDR3 is TGTGCCAGCAGCTTAATAGCGGGGACCTACGAGCAGTACTTC.

The V call is TRBV9, the J call TRBJ2-5; unclear D gene. The germline V gene has CDR1 SGDLS and CDR2 YYNGEE. CDR3 length: 14 residues. V lost 0 bases, J lost 2 bases, and 8 bases lay in between. CDR3 residues: CASSVDFGQETQYF. The CDR3 coding sequence is TGTGCCAGCAGCGTAGATTTTGGTCAAGAGACCCAGTACTTC.

The chain joins TRBV7-9 to TRBJ2-7; no clear D. The V gene's germline CDR1 is SEHNR and CDR2 FQNEAQ (reference sequence). This CDR3 comprises 13 residues. V was shortened by 4 bases and J by 2 bases, with 9 bases between the two germline ends. The CDR3 DNA follows: TGTGCCAGCAGCTCCAGAACGGCCTACGAGCAGTACTTC. It encodes CASSSRTAYEQYF.

This chain joins TRBV6-1 and TRBJ2-7; no clear D. CDR1 and CDR2 (germline): MNHNS, SASEGT. The V end was cut by 2 bases, the J end by 3 bases, with 8 bases between. The CDR3 covers 13 residues. The DNA for the CDR3 is TGTGCCAGCAGTGAATATAGCAGCTACGAGCAGTACTTC. It codes for CASSEYSSYEQYF.

This chain connects TRBV28 to TRBJ2-7; a possible D gene is TRBD2 (6 bases). The CDR3 spans 14 residues. The germline V gene has CDR1 MDHEN and CDR2 SYDVKM. V dropped 7 bases and J dropped 2 bases, with 15 bases sitting between them. CDR3 region: CASNPHGSTYEQYF. CDR3 bases: TGTGCCAGCAACCCCCACGGGAGCACCTACGAGCAGTACTTC. The full variable domain, rest sourced from reference TRBV28 and TRBJ2-7, is DVKVTQSSRYLVKRTGEKVFLECVQDMDHENMFWYRQDPGLGLRLIYFSYDVKMKEKGDIPEGYSVSREKKERFSLILESASTNQTSMYLCASNPHGSTYEQYFGPGTRLTVT.

This clone was picked up a small number of times. This chain joins TRBV7-2 and TRBJ2-6, with 7 nucleotides matching TRBD1. The ends lost 5 bases at V and 0 bases at J; junction bases unmatched: 13. The germline V gene encodes CDR1 SGHTA and CDR2 FQGNSA. There are 19 residues in the CDR3. DNA of the CDR3: TGTGCCAGCAGCCCACGGGACAGACCATGGGGCTCTGGGGCCAACGTCCTGACTTTC. Protein product: CASSPRDRPWGSGANVLTF.

The chain combines TRBV28 with TRBJ2-7; 9 bases are shared with TRBD1. The CDR3 consists of 15 residues. Trimming took 5 bases from V and 5 from J; bases not matched to a gene: 10. The germline CDR1 and CDR2 sequences are MDHEN and SYDVKM. The CDR3 sequence: CASSPPPTGGDEQYF. For the CDR3, the DNA is TGTGCCAGCAGTCCCCCCCCAACAGGGGGCGACGAGCAGTACTTC.

The chain couples TRBV5-1 to TRBJ1-1, with D perhaps TRBD1 (5 bases). The V gene's germline CDR1 is SGHRS and CDR2 YFSETQ. Trimming stripped 3 bases from V and 0 bases from J, with 12 bases between. The CDR3 length is 15 residues. The CDR3 coding sequence is TGCGCCAGCAGCTCCATGACAGCTATGAACACTGAAGCTTTCTTT. Protein sequence: CASSSMTAMNTEAFF.

The chain uses TRBV6-5 and TRBJ2-7; 10 bases align to TRBD1. CDR3 length: 13 amino acids. CDR1 is MNHEY, CDR2 SVGAGI, per germline. Trimming cost V 6 bases and J 6 bases; bases outside gene matches: 5. DNA for the CDR3: TGTGCCAGCAGGAACCGGGACAGGGGCGAGCAGTACTTC. It specifies CASRNRDRGEQYF.

V usage is TRBV27 and J usage is TRBJ2-1; 7 bases fit TRBD1. The CDR3 has 15 residues. The germline CDR1 and CDR2 sequences are MNHEY and SMNVEV (reference sequence). The V gene end was trimmed by 7 bases and the J gene end by 1 base; junction bases not matched to a gene: 7. This CDR3 is CASKDPGQSYNEQFF. CDR3 DNA sequence: TGTGCCAGCAAAGACCCGGGACAGTCCTACAATGAGCAGTTCTTC.

This rearrangement joins TRBV9 to TRBJ2-3; a weak D match, TRBD1 (5 bases). The CDR3 sequence is 15 residues long. Trimming shortened V by 0 bases and J by 3 bases, and 11 bases separated the two germline ends. CDR1 SGDLS and CDR2 YYNGEE come from the germline V gene. CDR3 residues: CASSVGGGETDTQYF. In DNA, the CDR3 is TGTGCCAGCAGCGTAGGGGGCGGAGAAACAGATACGCAGTATTTT.

This clone was counted between two and nine times. The genes are TRBV7-2 and TRBJ2-5, with D perhaps matching TRBD1 (6 bases). Germline CDR1 SGHTA, CDR2 FQGNSA. CDR3 length equals 13 residues. Trimming cost V 3 bases and J 9 bases, with 14 bases left between them. DNA for the CDR3: TGTGCCAGCAGCTTCGAACAGGGAAGGGCCCAGTACTTC. It translates to CASSFEQGRAQYF.

This clone was observed at least ten times. V is TRBV10-3 and J is TRBJ1-5, with D unresolved. In germline, CDR1 is ENHRY, CDR2 SYGVKD. The CDR3 consists of 14 residues. V was cut by 3 bases and J by 2 bases, with 8 bases left in between. In DNA, the CDR3 is TGTGCCATCAGTGATCGGGGTGGCAATCAGCCCCAGCATTTT. Protein: CAISDRGGNQPQHF.

The chain has TRBV28 and TRBJ2-7; 8 positions agree with TRBD1. In germline, CDR1 is MDHEN, CDR2 SYDVKM. This CDR3 comprises 13 residues. J lost 8 bases, V lost 3 bases, and 6 bases had no gene match. CDR3 sequence: CASSLGQVKQQYF. CDR3 DNA sequence: TGTGCCAGCAGTTTGGGACAGGTGAAGCAGCAGTACTTC.

The chain has TRBV30 and TRBJ2-7; D is perhaps TRBD1 (6 bases). The V gene lost 3 bases and the J gene lost 0 bases, with 12 bases spanning the gap. The CDR3 spans 14 residues. CDR1 and CDR2 (germline): GTSNPN, SVGIG (reference sequence). CDR3 nucleotides: TGTGCCTGGAGACGACAGGTCAGCTCCTACGAGCAGTACTTC. Translation: CAWRRQVSSYEQYF.